Described below is a single TCR beta chain sequence and its context. The antigen remains unidentified. The entry originates in a study of blood T cells in healthy people across ages. Findings and caveats of the study: Estimated diversity across one million T cells was deemed an underestimate. A roughly linear age-dependent decrease characterized TCR beta diversity per million T cells. Changes in expanded clonotypes were possibly confounded, as the CMV status of donors was unknown.

The CDR3 extends over 18 amino acids. Germline V gives CDR1 DFQATT, CDR2 SNEGSKA (reference sequence). J was trimmed by 2 bases and V by 4 bases; bases with no gene match: 16. Combining a sample-barcoded 5' primer with a J-beta primer mix, a second PCR ran for roughly 6 to 11 cycles. Each CDR3 protein is one row after TCRdb ran MiXCR on the 5' RACE reads. This sample has approximately 1.5 million distinct CDR3 sequences; approximately 32% occur once, and the top ten carry around 11%. Material for sequencing was blood. The TCR originated in a woman aged 25-40 years in good health. The chain joins TRBV20-1 to TRBJ1-5; 8 bases fit TRBD1. The CDR3 coding sequence is TGCAGTGCTACCAGACAGGGGCGAACAGCTGGTGGCAATCAGCCCCAGCATTTT. It encodes CSATRQGRTAGGNQPQHF.